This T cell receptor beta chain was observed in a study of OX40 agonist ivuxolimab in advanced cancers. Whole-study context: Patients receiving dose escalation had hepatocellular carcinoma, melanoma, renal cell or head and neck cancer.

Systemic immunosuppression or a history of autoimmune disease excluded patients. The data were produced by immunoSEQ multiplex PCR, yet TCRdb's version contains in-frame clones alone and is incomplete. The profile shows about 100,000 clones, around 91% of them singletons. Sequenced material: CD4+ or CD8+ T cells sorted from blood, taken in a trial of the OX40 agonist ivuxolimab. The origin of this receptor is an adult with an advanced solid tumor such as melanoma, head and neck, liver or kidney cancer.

The CDR3 DNA follows: TGTGCCAGCAGCTGGGAACAGGGGGTTAACTATGGCTACACCTTC. Protein: CASSWEQGVNYGYTF. The chain employs TRBV6-1 and TRBJ1-2, with TRBD1 matching 8 bases. The germline CDR1 and CDR2 sequences are MNHNS and SASEGT. After removal of 6 bases from V and 1 base from J, the junction contained 7 bases not matched to a gene. The CDR3 contains 15 residues.